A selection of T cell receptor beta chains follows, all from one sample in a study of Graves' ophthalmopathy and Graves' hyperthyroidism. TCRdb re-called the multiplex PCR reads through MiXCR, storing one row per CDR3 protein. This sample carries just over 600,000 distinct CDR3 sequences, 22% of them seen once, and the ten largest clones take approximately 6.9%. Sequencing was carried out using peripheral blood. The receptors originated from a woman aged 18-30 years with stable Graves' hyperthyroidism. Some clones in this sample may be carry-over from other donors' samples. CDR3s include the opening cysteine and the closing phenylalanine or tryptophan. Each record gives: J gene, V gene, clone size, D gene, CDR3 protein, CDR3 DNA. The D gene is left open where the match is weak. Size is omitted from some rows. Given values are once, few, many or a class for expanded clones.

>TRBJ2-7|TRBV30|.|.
CAWMNTYEQYF
TGTGCCTGGATGAACACCTACGAGCAGTACTTC
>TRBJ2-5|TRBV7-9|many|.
CASSLVGPKQETQYF
TGTGCCAGCAGCTTAGTTGGTCCGAAACAAGAGACCCAGTACTTC
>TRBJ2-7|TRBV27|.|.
CASSSGPRSYEQYF
TGTGCCAGCAGTTCCGGGCCCCGGTCCTACGAGCAGTACTTC
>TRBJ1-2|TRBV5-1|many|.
CASSLGVWGHTF
TGCGCCAGCAGCTTGGGAGTGTGGGGCCACACCTTC
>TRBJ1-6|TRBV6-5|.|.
CASSYSGAPYNSPLHF
TGTGCCAGCAGTTACTCGGGGGCGCCCTATAATTCACCCCTCCACTTT
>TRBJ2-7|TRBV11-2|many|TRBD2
CASSPAGGLSYEQYF
TGTGCCAGCAGCCCCGCGGGGGGATTGTCCTACGAGCAGTACTTC
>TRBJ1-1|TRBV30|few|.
CAWRGINTEAFF
TGTGCCTGGAGAGGGATCAACACTGAAGCTTTCTTT
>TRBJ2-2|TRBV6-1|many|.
CASSREVNTGELFF
TGTGCCAGTTCAAGAGAGGTTAACACCGGGGAGCTGTTTTTT
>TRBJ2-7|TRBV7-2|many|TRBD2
CASSFRREGLRQYF
TGTGCCAGCAGCTTCCGGCGGGAGGGCCTTAGGCAGTACTTC
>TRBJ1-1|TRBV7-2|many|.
CASSSPRAPNTEAFF
TGTGCCAGCAGCTCGCCCAGGGCCCCTAACACTGAAGCTTTCTTT
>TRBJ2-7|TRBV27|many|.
CASSLRKSSYEQYF
TGTGCCAGCAGTTTAAGGAAGAGCTCCTACGAGCAGTACTTC
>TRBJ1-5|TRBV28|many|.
CASSFSGRGDQPQHF
TGTGCCAGCAGTTTCAGTGGCAGGGGAGATCAGCCCCAGCATTTT
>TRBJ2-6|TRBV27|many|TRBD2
CASRMTSGGLGGANVLTF
TGTGCCAGCAGGATGACTAGCGGGGGGCTGGGGGGGGCCAACGTCCTGACTTTC
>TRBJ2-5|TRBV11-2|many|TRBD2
CASSSAAGTSGETQYF
TGTGCCAGCAGTTCCGCCGCCGGGACTAGCGGTGAGACCCAGTACTTC
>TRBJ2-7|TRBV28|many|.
CASSLRSGGAYEQYF
TGTGCCAGCAGCCTACGCTCGGGGGGCGCGTACGAGCAGTACTTC
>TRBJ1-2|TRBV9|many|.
CASSAQTVGVSDGYTF
TGTGCCAGCAGCGCTCAAACGGTCGGGGTATCGGATGGCTACACCTTC
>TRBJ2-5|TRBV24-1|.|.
CATSDPRTLQETQYF
TGTGCCACCAGTGACCCCCGGACCCTCCAAGAGACCCAGTACTTC